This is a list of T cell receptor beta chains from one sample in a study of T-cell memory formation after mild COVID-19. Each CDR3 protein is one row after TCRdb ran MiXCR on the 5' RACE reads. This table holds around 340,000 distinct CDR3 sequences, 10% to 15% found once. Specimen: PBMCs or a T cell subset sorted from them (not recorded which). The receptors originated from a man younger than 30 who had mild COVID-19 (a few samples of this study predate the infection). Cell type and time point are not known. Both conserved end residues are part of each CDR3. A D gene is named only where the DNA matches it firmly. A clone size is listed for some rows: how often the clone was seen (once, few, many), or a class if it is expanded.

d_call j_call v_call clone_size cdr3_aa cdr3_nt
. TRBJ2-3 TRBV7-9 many CASAQGNTDTQYF TGTGCCAGCGCGCAGGGAAACACAGATACGCAGTATTTT
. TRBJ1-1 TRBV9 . CASSLREGEDTEAFF TGTGCCAGCAGCCTCCGGGAGGGGGAGGATACTGAAGCTTTCTTT
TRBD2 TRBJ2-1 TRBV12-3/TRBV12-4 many CASSRDSGDQFF TGTGCCAGCAGCCGCGACAGCGGGGATCAGTTCTTC
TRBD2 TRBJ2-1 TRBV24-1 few CATSPASGGRGNEQFF TGTGCCACCAGTCCGGCTAGCGGGGGGCGGGGCAATGAGCAGTTCTTC
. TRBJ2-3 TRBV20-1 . CSARDGQAHGDTQYF TGCAGTGCTAGAGATGGGCAGGCACATGGGGATACGCAGTATTTT
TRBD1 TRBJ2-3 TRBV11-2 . CASSSSPKTGGRTDTQYF TGTGCCAGCAGCTCCTCCCCTAAAACAGGGGGGCGCACAGATACGCAGTATTTT
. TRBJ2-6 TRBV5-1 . CASSFTGSGANVLTF TGCGCCAGCAGCTTCACAGGGTCTGGGGCCAACGTCCTGACTTTC
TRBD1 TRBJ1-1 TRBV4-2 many CASRSLRDRDTEAFF TGTGCCAGCAGATCACTCCGGGACAGGGACACTGAAGCTTTCTTT
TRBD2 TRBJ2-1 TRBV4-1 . CASSPGGLPGLATSEQFF TGCGCCAGCAGCCCGGGGGGACTTCCGGGACTAGCGACTAGTGAGCAGTTCTTC
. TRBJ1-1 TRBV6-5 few CASSYSFGVNTEAFF TGTGCCAGCAGTTACTCTTTTGGAGTGAACACTGAAGCTTTCTTT
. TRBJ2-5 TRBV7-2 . CASSPRAGHPGVETQYF TGTGCCAGTAGCCCCAGGGCGGGACACCCAGGGGTCGAGACCCAGTACTTC
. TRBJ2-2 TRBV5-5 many CASSSGRGSGELFF TGTGCCAGCAGCTCGGGTCGGGGTTCCGGGGAGCTGTTTTTT
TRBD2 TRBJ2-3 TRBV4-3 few CASSMSGGASDTQYF TGCGCCAGCAGCATGAGCGGGGGGGCCTCAGATACGCAGTATTTT
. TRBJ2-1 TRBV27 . CASSSNPGPSYSEQFF TGTGCCAGCAGTTCGAACCCGGGACCCTCTTATTCTGAGCAGTTCTTC
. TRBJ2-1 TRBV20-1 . CSARSRGRNEQFF TGCAGTGCTAGGAGCCGGGGCCGCAATGAGCAGTTCTTC
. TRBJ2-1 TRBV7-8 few CASSFRTLYNEQFF TGTGCCAGCAGCTTTAGGACACTTTACAATGAGCAGTTCTTC